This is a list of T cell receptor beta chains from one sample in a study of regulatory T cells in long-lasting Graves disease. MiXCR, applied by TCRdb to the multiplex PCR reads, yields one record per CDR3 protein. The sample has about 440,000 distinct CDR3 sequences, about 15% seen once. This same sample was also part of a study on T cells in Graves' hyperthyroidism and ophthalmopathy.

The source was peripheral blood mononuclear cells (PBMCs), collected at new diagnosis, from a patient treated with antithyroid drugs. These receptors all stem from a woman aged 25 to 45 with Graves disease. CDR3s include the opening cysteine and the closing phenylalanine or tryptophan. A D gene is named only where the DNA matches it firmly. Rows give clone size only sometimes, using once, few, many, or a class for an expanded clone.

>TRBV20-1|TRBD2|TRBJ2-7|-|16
CSARDRLAGDSYEQYF
TGCAGTGCTAGAGACCGTCTAGCGGGTGACTCCTACGAGCAGTACTTC
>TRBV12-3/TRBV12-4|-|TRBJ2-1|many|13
CASSSIGTPNEFF
TGTGCCAGCAGTTCAATTGGGACTCCCAACGAGTTCTTC
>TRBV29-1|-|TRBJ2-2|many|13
CSVSPSNTGELFF
TGCAGCGTTTCTCCTAGCAACACCGGGGAGCTGTTTTTT
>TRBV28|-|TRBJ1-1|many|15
CASTQGVGGFQLAFF
TGTGCCAGCACCCAAGGGGTAGGGGGTTTTCAGTTAGCTTTCTTT
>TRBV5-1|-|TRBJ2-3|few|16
CASSLSVGVGTDTQYF
TGCGCCAGCAGCTTGTCAGTGGGAGTCGGCACAGATACGCAGTATTTT
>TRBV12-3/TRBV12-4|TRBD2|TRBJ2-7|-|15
CASTQGLAGVYEQYF
TGTGCCAGCACCCAAGGACTAGCGGGAGTCTACGAGCAGTACTTC
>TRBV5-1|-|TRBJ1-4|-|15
CASSLGHLTNEKLFF
TGCGCCAGCAGCTTGGGACACCTAACTAATGAAAAACTGTTTTTT
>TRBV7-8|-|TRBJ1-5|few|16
CASSLARTGNNQPQHF
TGTGCCAGCAGCTTAGCCCGGACCGGCAATAATCAGCCCCAGCATTTT
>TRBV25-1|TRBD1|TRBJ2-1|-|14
CASRSPGTVYEQFF
TGTGCCAGCAGGTCACCCGGGACAGTCTATGAGCAGTTCTTC
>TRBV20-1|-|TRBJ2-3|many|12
CSAPADLDTQYF
TGCAGTGCCCCAGCAGACTTGGATACGCAGTATTTT
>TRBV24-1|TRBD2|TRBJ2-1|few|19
CATSDPKPSGRAAYNEQFF
TGTGCCACCAGTGACCCTAAGCCTAGCGGGAGGGCCGCATACAATGAGCAGTTCTTC
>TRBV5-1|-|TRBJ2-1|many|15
CASSLGSGLGNEQFF
TGCGCCAGCAGCTTGGGGAGTGGCCTGGGTAATGAGCAGTTCTTC
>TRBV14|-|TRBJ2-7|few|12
CASSQTGPEQYF
TGTGCCAGCAGCCAAACAGGGCCGGAGCAGTACTTC
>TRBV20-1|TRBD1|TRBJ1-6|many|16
CSARDRLGQPNSPLHF
TGCAGTGCTAGAGATCGTTTGGGACAGCCCAATTCACCCCTCCACTTT
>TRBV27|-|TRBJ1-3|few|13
CASSFVPGNTIYF
TGTGCCAGCAGTTTTGTCCCTGGAAACACCATATATTTT
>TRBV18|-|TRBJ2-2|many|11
CASSPGGELFF
TGTGCCAGCAGCCCCGGCGGGGAGCTGTTTTTT
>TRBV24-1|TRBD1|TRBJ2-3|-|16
CATSDLRDRNTDTQYF
TGTGCCACCAGTGACCTCCGGGACAGAAACACAGATACGCAGTATTTT